The rows below give T cell receptor beta chains drawn from one sample of a study of blood T cell repertoires in COVID-19. Assay: immunoSEQ multiplex PCR; the TCRdb copy retains only in-frame clones and omits some. The data show around 70,000 clones, with more than 80% seen just once and 18% held by the top ten. Sequencing input: peripheral blood. All receptors derive from a woman aged 60-75 years with acute or convalescent COVID-19. CDR3s include the opening cysteine and the closing phenylalanine or tryptophan. Fields, in order: D gene, clone size, J gene, V gene, CDR3 DNA, CDR3 protein. D genes are given only for firm matches. Expanded clones get a size class; other rows say once, few or many, or leave the size out.

>NA|NA|TRBJ1-2|TRBV5-1
TGCGCCAGCAGGTCTGACAGCCTCTATGGCTACACCTTC
CASRSDSLYGYTF
>TRBD1|few|TRBJ2-3|TRBV10-3
TGTGCCATCAGTGAGGGACAGGCTAGCACAGATACGCAGTATTTT
CAISEGQASTDTQYF
>NA|few|TRBJ2-5|TRBV6-5
TGTGCCAGCAGTTACGGTCAGGGGCCGGAGACCCAGTACTTC
CASSYGQGPETQYF
>TRBD1|NA|TRBJ2-2|TRBV27
TGTGCCAGCAGTTTAAGAGGGGGCAACGGGGAGCTGTTTTTT
CASSLRGGNGELFF
>TRBD1|NA|TRBJ2-3|TRBV14
TGTGCCAGCAGCCAAAATCCGGGACAGGGACCCAGTAGTGGTACGCAGTATTTT
CASSQNPGQGPSSGTQYF
>TRBD1|NA|TRBJ2-7|TRBV10-3
TGTGCCATCAGTGATATGTACAGGGGGCCCTACGAGCAGTACTTC
CAISDMYRGPYEQYF
>NA|few|TRBJ1-2|TRBV5-6
TGTGCCAGCAGCTCCCTACCGACAGATAGTTATGGCTACACCTTC
CASSSLPTDSYGYTF
>TRBD1|once|TRBJ1-4|TRBV3-1/TRBV3-2
TGTGCCAGCAGCCAAATCCGGGACAGTGAAAAACTGTTTTTT
CASSQIRDSEKLFF
>TRBD1|NA|TRBJ2-5|TRBV4-1
TGCGCCAGCAGCCAAGATGTAGGGGGCGCGTTAAGAGAGACCCAGTACTTC
CASSQDVGGALRETQYF
>TRBD1|once|TRBJ1-3|TRBV2
TGTGCCAGCAGAAGACAGGGATCTGGAAACACCATATATTTT
CASRRQGSGNTIYF
>TRBD2|NA|TRBJ2-5|TRBV5-1
TGCGCCAGCAGCTTAGGTGGACTAGCGGGGCCGGGGGAGACCCAGTACTTC
CASSLGGLAGPGETQYF
>NA|NA|TRBJ1-2|TRBV18
TGTGCCAGCTCACCAATAGGAGCAGCTTCCGGCTACACCTTC
CASSPIGAASGYTF
>TRBD1|NA|TRBJ2-1|TRBV29-1
TGCAGCGTTCCGACTGGACAGGGGGCCTCCTACAATGAGCAGTTCTTC
CSVPTGQGASYNEQFF
>NA|NA|TRBJ1-5|TRBV24-1
TGTGCCACCAGTGACTTCGCGAACCAGCCCCAGCATTTT
CATSDFANQPQHF
>TRBD2|NA|TRBJ2-1|TRBV7-2
TGTGCCAGCAGCTTTAGCGGGGGCGACTACAATGAGCAGTTCTTC
CASSFSGGDYNEQFF
>NA|NA|TRBJ1-1|TRBV5-1
TGCGCCAGCAGCTTGGGAGCCTTTCTAGTGAACACTGAAGCTTTCTTT
CASSLGAFLVNTEAFF
>TRBD2|NA|TRBJ2-1|TRBV30
TGTGCCTGGAGTGAGGATGGGTATTTTAAACGGGGGGTCAATGAGCAGTTCTTC
CAWSEDGYFKRGVNEQFF
>NA|NA|TRBJ1-6|TRBV7-2
TGTGCCAGCACCATCCAACAGGGTTCTAATTCACCCCTCCACTTT
CASTIQQGSNSPLHF
>TRBD2|NA|TRBJ2-5|TRBV6-6
TGTGCCAGCAGTTACTCGTCGGGGGGGTACCAAGAGACCCAGTACTTC
CASSYSSGGYQETQYF
>NA|NA|TRBJ1-1|TRBV3-1/TRBV3-2
TGTGCCAGCAGCCAAGGACAGGCCGGGAACACTGAAGCTTTCTTT
CASSQGQAGNTEAFF
>TRBD1|NA|TRBJ2-7|TRBV6-2/TRBV6-3
TGTGCCAGCAGTTTTCTGCCGGGACAGGAGGCCGAGCAGTACTTC
CASSFLPGQEAEQYF
>NA|NA|TRBJ2-3|TRBV24-1
TGTGCCACCAGTCCAAGACAGGGAGGAGGGACAGATACGCAGTATTTT
CATSPRQGGGTDTQYF
>NA|NA|TRBJ1-4|TRBV3-1/TRBV3-2
TGTGCCAGCAGCCACGCTCACAGGGATGCAACTAATGAAAAACTGTTTTTT
CASSHAHRDATNEKLFF
>NA|NA|TRBJ2-3|TRBV9
TGTGCCAGCAGCGTAGGAACTAGGTGGCTCGGACTCACAGATACGCAGTATTTT
CASSVGTRWLGLTDTQYF
>NA|NA|TRBJ1-2|TRBV19
TGTGCCAGCATGGGGGACGGGGGGGCTGGCTACACCTTC
CASMGDGGAGYTF
>TRBD1|many|TRBJ2-6|TRBV30
TGTGCCTGGAGTGTTTGGGACAGGGGATCTGGGGCCAACGTCCTGACTTTC
CAWSVWDRGSGANVLTF
>TRBD1|once|TRBJ1-1|TRBV28
TGTGCCAGCAGGCGACAGGGTTCACGGGACACTGAAGCTTTCTTT
CASRRQGSRDTEAFF
>TRBD1|NA|TRBJ2-4|TRBV4-3
TGCGCCAGCAGCCAAGACCCAAAGGGACAGGGTTCAGTAACCATTCAGTACTTC
CASSQDPKGQGSVTIQYF
>NA|NA|TRBJ2-1|TRBV9
TGTGCCAGCAGCGTAACGACTCGTTCCGAGCAGTTCTTC
CASSVTTRSEQFF
>NA|NA|TRBJ2-7|TRBV5-8
TGTGCCAGCAGCCTTCCGGGACTCTCCTACGAGCAGTACTTC
CASSLPGLSYEQYF
>NA|NA|TRBJ2-1|TRBV3-1/TRBV3-2
TGTGCCAGCAGCCAAGGACCGGAAAACAGGGCTGAGCAGTTCTTC
CASSQGPENRAEQFF
>NA|NA|TRBJ2-1|TRBV7-9
TGTGCCAGCAGCTTAGGTACAGTAGTCGGCAATGAGCAGTTCTTC
CASSLGTVVGNEQFF
>TRBD1|NA|TRBJ1-2|TRBV5-1
TGCGCCAGCAGCTTGGAGGGACAGCACCCCTATGGCTACACCTTC
CASSLEGQHPYGYTF
>NA|NA|TRBJ1-1|TRBV2
TGTGCCAGCACGGGCACACAGGTAGTCGCGAACACTGAAGCTTTCTTT
CASTGTQVVANTEAFF
>NA|NA|TRBJ2-4|TRBV7-9
TGTGCCAGCAGCTTTCACGGACAGAAAAACATTCAGTACTTC
CASSFHGQKNIQYF